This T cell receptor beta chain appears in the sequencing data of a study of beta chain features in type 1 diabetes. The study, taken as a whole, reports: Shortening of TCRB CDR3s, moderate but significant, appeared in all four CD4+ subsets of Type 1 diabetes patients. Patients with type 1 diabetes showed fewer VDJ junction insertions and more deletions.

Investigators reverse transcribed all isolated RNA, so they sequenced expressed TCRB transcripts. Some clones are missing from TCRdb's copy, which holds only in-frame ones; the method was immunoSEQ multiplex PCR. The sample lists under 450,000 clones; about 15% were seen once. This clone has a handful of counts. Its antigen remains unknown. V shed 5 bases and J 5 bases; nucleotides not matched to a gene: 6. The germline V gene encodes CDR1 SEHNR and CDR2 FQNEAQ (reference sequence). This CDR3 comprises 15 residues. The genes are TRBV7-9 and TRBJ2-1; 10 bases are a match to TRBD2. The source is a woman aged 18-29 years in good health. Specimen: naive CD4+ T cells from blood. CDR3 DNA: TGTGCCAGCAGCCCTAGCGGGAGTTTGAACAATGAGCAGTTCTTC. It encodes CASSPSGSLNNEQFF.